This T cell receptor (beta chain) was found in a study of T cell repertoires in cytomegalovirus infection. Study as a whole: HLA-B-restricted CMV epitopes that are well studied were used alongside recently identified HLA-C-restricted ones. A matching HLA type, together with CMV infection, was signaled by public TCR beta signatures. Notes on the study in general: Dominant in the ex vivo response were TCR beta clonotypes restricted by HLA-C and specific for CMV. Carriers of CMV plus the relevant HLA were identified by cumulative public TCR beta family frequency.

One entry per CDR3 protein, called by TCRdb with MiXCR from the reads. The sample lists more than 110,000 distinct CDR3 sequences, roughly a third occurring once. Ten or more counts support this clonotype. Antigen specificity is unknown. The J segment lost 6 bases and the V segment lost 3 bases, leaving 9 bases of the junction unmatched. The V gene's germline CDR1 is MNHEY and CDR2 SMNVEV (reference sequence). This CDR3 spans 15 amino acids. The J gene is TRBJ1-1, the V gene TRBV27; 8 bases agree with TRBD1. Sequences were derived from CD8+ T cells from cultured PBMCs, sampled from culture after CMV antigen stimulation. The sequence was collected from a human donor in good health (CMV status not recorded). Some clones in this sample may be carry-over from other donors' samples. The CDR3 region is CASSFTPGQVSEAFF. The DNA of the CDR3 is TGTGCCAGCAGTTTTACCCCGGGACAGGTGTCTGAAGCTTTCTTT.